A selection of T cell receptor beta chains follows, all from one sample in a study of blood T cell repertoires in COVID-19. Repertoires were generated with immunoSEQ multiplex PCR, while TCRdb's copy carries only in-frame clones and drops some. Among 100,000 to 150,000 clones listed, 80% to 90% were seen once. The sequenced material came from peripheral blood. The receptor set was obtained from a woman aged 60 to 75 with acute or convalescent COVID-19. CDR3s include the opening cysteine and the closing phenylalanine or tryptophan. The order of the fields is clone size, J gene, V gene, D gene, CDR3 protein, CDR3 DNA. A D gene is named only where the DNA matches it firmly. Clone size, where shown, is once, few, many, or a class for clones that have expanded.

>-|TRBJ2-1|TRBV11-2|-
CASSGTNYNEQFF
TGTGCCAGCAGCGGGACAAACTACAATGAGCAGTTCTTC
>once|TRBJ1-2|TRBV9|-
CASSSGSFYGYTF
TGTGCCAGCAGTTCCGGGTCTTTCTATGGCTACACCTTC
>-|TRBJ2-7|TRBV30|TRBD2
CAWSVFLAGRSSYEQYF
TGTGCCTGGAGTGTCTTCCTAGCGGGCCGAAGCTCCTACGAGCAGTACTTC
>-|TRBJ2-1|TRBV18|TRBD2
CASSILAVSSYNEQFF
TGTGCCAGCTCAATTCTAGCGGTGAGCTCCTACAATGAGCAGTTCTTC
>-|TRBJ2-1|TRBV18|-
CASSPGGTSYNEQFF
TGTGCCAGCTCACCTGGCGGGACCTCCTACAATGAGCAGTTCTTC
>-|TRBJ1-2|TRBV28|-
CASSLWSRGIGGYTF
TGTGCCAGCAGTTTATGGTCGCGCGGGATCGGTGGCTACACCTTC
>-|TRBJ1-1|TRBV11-3|TRBD1
CASSYNRGLNTEAFF
TGTGCCAGCAGCTATAACAGGGGATTGAACACTGAAGCTTTCTTT
>-|TRBJ2-1|TRBV5-1|TRBD2
CASSPGTRMGEQFF
TGCGCCAGCAGCCCAGGGACTAGGATGGGTGAGCAGTTCTTC
>-|TRBJ2-1|TRBV7-9|-
CASSLVLSPYNEQFF
TGTGCCAGCAGCTTAGTGCTATCTCCCTACAATGAGCAGTTCTTC
>-|TRBJ1-6|TRBV2|-
CASSEPVHNSPLHF
TGTGCCAGCAGTGAACCGGTACATAATTCACCCCTCCACTTT
>-|TRBJ1-6|TRBV18|TRBD1
CASSPPGQGPSGSTLHF
TGTGCCAGCTCACCACCGGGACAGGGGCCCTCCGGGTCGACCCTCCACTTT
>-|TRBJ1-2|TRBV10-3|TRBD1
CAISEGTVANYGYTF
TGTGCCATCAGTGAGGGGACAGTAGCTAACTATGGCTACACCTTC
>-|TRBJ2-3|TRBV5-4|TRBD2
CASSGTSSDTQYF
TGTGCCAGCAGCGGGACTAGCTCAGATACGCAGTATTTT
>-|TRBJ1-1|TRBV12-3/TRBV12-4|-
CASSLGAREKAFF
TGTGCCAGCAGTTTAGGAGCCAGGGAAAAAGCTTTCTTT
>-|TRBJ1-3|TRBV28|TRBD1
CASIGTGGGDTIYF
TGTGCCAGCATAGGGACAGGGGGCGGGGACACCATATATTTT
>-|TRBJ1-5|TRBV11-2|-
CASLPGGQPQHF
TGTGCCAGCCTGCCGGGGGGTCAGCCCCAGCATTTT
>-|TRBJ2-2|TRBV19|TRBD1
CASKRTGVTGELFF
TGTGCCAGTAAGAGGACAGGGGTTACCGGGGAGCTGTTTTTT
>few|TRBJ1-4|TRBV18|-
CASSPGLSTRGEKLFF
TGTGCCAGCTCACCGGGGCTTTCAACTCGTGGAGAAAAACTGTTTTTT
>-|TRBJ2-7|TRBV24-1|-
CATSDTYEQYF
TGTGCCACCAGTGACACCTACGAGCAGTACTTC
>-|TRBJ2-2|TRBV10-2|-
CASRENTVTGELFF
TGCGCCAGCAGGGAGAATACTGTAACCGGGGAGCTGTTTTTT
>-|TRBJ2-3|TRBV19|TRBD2
CASSTTSGNTQYF
TGTGCCAGTAGTACGACTAGCGGGAATACGCAGTATTTT
>-|TRBJ1-2|TRBV10-1|-
CASSESDRNYGYTF
TGCGCCAGCAGTGAGTCCGACAGGAACTATGGCTACACCTTC
>-|TRBJ1-1|TRBV6-1|-
CASSEVSNTEAFF
TGTGCCAGCAGTGAAGTATCGAACACTGAAGCTTTCTTT
>-|TRBJ2-2|TRBV7-8|-
CASSLEWQPGELFF
TGTGCCAGCAGCTTAGAGTGGCAACCCGGGGAGCTGTTTTTT
>-|TRBJ2-5|TRBV18|-
CATSSSFGETQYF
TGTGCCACCTCGAGCTCGTTCGGGGAGACCCAGTACTTC
>-|TRBJ2-6|TRBV6-2/TRBV6-3|TRBD1
CASSWDRGVPGANVLTF
TGTGCCAGCAGTTGGGACAGGGGGGTACCTGGGGCCAACGTCCTGACTTTC
>-|TRBJ1-6|TRBV19|TRBD1
CASSHRGSPLHF
TGTGCCAGTAGTCACAGGGGTTCACCCCTCCACTTT